The source of this T cell receptor (beta chain) is a study of cytomegalovirus exposure and HLA in healthy donors. Study conclusions and caveats: Accurate HLA-A and HLA-B prediction from TCR beta sequences was reported for most subjects. While the bulk of TCR sequences proved rare, some public TCRs turned up in many donors. In a later analysis, at a false discovery rate of 0.05, about 17,000 TCR beta sequences matched HLA alleles. TCR beta chains numbering about 160 were designated cytomegalovirus-associated.

Primers: 60 Vbeta forward and 13 Jbeta reverse. Sequencing used immunoSEQ multiplex PCR; TCRdb keeps in-frame clones, though not all of them. The repertoire has 160,000 or so clones, roughly 85% of them found once; the top ten carry 2% to 2.5%. A note on this clone: Its matching antigen is unknown. Its ends do not fully match the called genes, so a read error is possible.

Germline V gives CDR1 SEHNR, CDR2 FQNEAQ (reference sequence). The CDR3 is 12 amino acids. The TCR sequence derives from a woman under 30 in good health and CMV-seronegative. This chain uses TRBV7-9 with TRBJ2-1; 9 bases map to TRBD2. Sequences were obtained from PBMCs. CDR3 in DNA: TGTTCCAGCAGTTTGACTAGCGGAGAGCAGTTCTTC. Its protein is CSSSLTSGEQFF.